This T cell receptor (beta chain) was obtained from a study of OX40 agonist ivuxolimab in advanced cancers. Study background: Across the patients, intravenous ivuxolimab was delivered every 2 weeks at 0.01 to 10 mg/kg.

Blood sampling was done at baseline, cycle 4 day 1, and cycle 7 day 1. Profiled with immunoSEQ multiplex PCR; TCRdb holds only in-frame clones, not every one. Seen here are just under 75,000 clones, 80% to 95% observed once, and the top ten hold approximately 0.55%. Note on this clone: The antigen is undetermined.

Points from the study as a whole: At 0.1 to 3.0 mg/kg and by week 6, CD4+ and CD8+ T cells in the blood had expanded clonally. Normalized expansion of T-cell clones was also low for some nonresponders.

CDR3 size: 15 residues. Per germline, CDR1 SGHRS and CDR2 YFSETQ. Between the trimmed V and J ends, which lost 0 bases and 3 bases, there was a span of 10 bases. The sample was CD4+ or CD8+ T cells sorted from blood, taken in a trial of the OX40 agonist ivuxolimab. The sequence was collected from an adult with an advanced solid tumor such as melanoma, head and neck, liver or kidney cancer. The rearrangement joins TRBV5-1 to TRBJ2-1; D is possibly TRBD2 (6 bases). The CDR3 DNA follows: TGCGCCAGCAGCTTGGGGGGAGGTCGCTACAATGAGCAGTTCTTC. This sequence encodes CASSLGGGRYNEQFF.